What follows is one TCR beta chain and its context. It lacks a known antigen. The cohort consisted of 600 to 700 healthy bone marrow donors. At the time of sampling, every cohort member was nominally healthy, though immune exposures that went unrecorded were likely present. The donor was CMV seropositive and was included in the group of some 290 seropositive cohort members. Every donor gave a peripheral blood sample, and the peripheral blood mononuclear cells from that sample were used for TCR beta sequencing. Genomic DNA was extracted from the blood cell samples with the Qiagen DNeasy Blood Extraction Kit. This entry is derived from a study of cytomegalovirus exposure and HLA in healthy donors (dated by TCRdb to the late 2010s). Background on the whole study: According to an earlier analysis of 550 to 700 of the donors, about 190 million T cells yielded some 110 million unique TCR beta sequences and 276 Gb of sequence data. In the later analysis, no new phenotypic data were used to find candidate immune exposures; instead, reliance was placed on TCR beta sequences and their occurrence across donors. A later analysis re-analyzed previously published TCR beta repertoires from approximately 700 donors and added high-resolution HLA genotyping to study TCR occurrence patterns. Approximately 300 gigabases of sequencing data and 70 million to 100 million unique TCR sequences made up an early release that covered around 640 HLA-typed donors. Because of strong linkage in the cohort, five DR-DQ haplotypes were treated as single units for association and clustering. All discovery cohort repertoires had been generated using a single sequencing platform. The aim of the study was to test whether cataloging public T cell receptors could identify signatures of past pathogen exposure. In addition to the first cohort of several hundred subjects, a separate validation cohort of approximately 130 different subjects was used. In an earlier analysis of 587 of the donors, high-throughput TCR beta sequencing was used to judge whether each TCR beta V gene segment behaved as functional or pseudogenic. Donor age, sex, ethnicity and CMV serostatus were compiled alongside the repertoire data. Class I and class II HLA loci were covered by the typing at four-digit resolution. On average, 235,054 unique TCR beta nucleotide sequences were sequenced per donor among some 420 genotyped donors of the cohort, with roughly 18% of those sequences being non-productive. The study used immunosequencing to profile the T cell repertoires of 666 subjects and linked those repertoires to cytomegalovirus serostatus. Typing coverage varied by locus: about 620-630 donors for A, B, C, DRB1 and DQB1; around 560 for DQA1; 606 for DPA1; around 490 for DPB1. To predict cytomegalovirus infection status, the study combined high-throughput TCR immunosequencing, statistical association of individual TCRs with disease status, and machine learning. In a later genetic analysis, genome-wide SNP genotypes for about 55% of the 666 donors were used, and that subset was treated as a discovery cohort. Among the roughly 400 genotyped donors, approximately 81% belonged to the genetic ancestry cluster associated with self-reported Caucasian donors.

To prepare the library, the immunoSEQ multiplex PCR assay was applied. For the multiplex PCR, a mixture combining 60 forward primers for TCR Vbeta segments and 13 reverse primers for TCR Jbeta segments was used. Amplification of the CDR3 region of rearranged TCR beta genes was performed with a multiplex PCR assay on genomic DNA. The amplified TCR beta libraries were sequenced on the Illumina HiSeq System as 87-base-pair reads. As for the original processing: A later analysis counted about 82 million unique TCR beta chains across the 650 to 700 repertoires, and around 9.9 million of these chains were shared by at least two donors. Raw reads were error-corrected and collapsed into unique sequences by a nearest-neighbor algorithm in which closely related sequences were merged to remove PCR and sequencing errors. To assign V, D and J gene segments, CDR3 sequences were aligned to IMGT reference sequences. For a sequence to be retained, a match of at least six nucleotides to both a V gene segment and a J gene segment was required. A rearrangement was called productive if the CDR3 had no stop codons and remained in frame with V and J, and every other rearrangement was called non-productive. CDR3 was defined according to IMGT convention as the region running from the second conserved V-encoded cysteine to the conserved J-encoded phenylalanine. In an earlier analysis of around 600 of the donors, sequences lacking an unambiguous match to a single V gene segment were excluded. In an earlier analysis of approximately 610 of the donors, V segments were called functional above 56.7% productive rearrangements and were called segregating when the between-donor standard deviation exceeded 5%. To diagnose cytomegalovirus status from the catalog of TCR beta chain sequences, a statistical classification framework was built. A later analysis assigned V and J genes by comparing TCR nucleotide sequences with IMGT/GENE-DB human TR gene sequences. In a later analysis, CDR3 sequences and most-parsimonious VDJ recombination scenarios were assigned using the TCRdist pipeline. In a later analysis, every TCR beta chain was defined by the combination of its CDR3 amino acid sequence and its V-gene family, and reads without a unique V-gene family were dropped. To address suspected cross-contamination and a sequencing artifact, a later analysis removed around 600 highly shared, low-generation-probability nucleotide sequences. For each public chain, a later analysis derived a clonal expansion index from normalized ranks of inferred template counts within each repertoire. Generation probabilities in a later analysis came from a VDJ recombination model fitted to out-of-frame rearrangements, and those results were checked against IGoR. A later analysis scored TCR-TCR, TCR-HLA and TCR-CMV co-occurrence with hypergeometric tests, applying a repertoire-size bias correction to TCR pairs. In a later analysis, false discovery rates were estimated by permuting HLA or CMV assignments 20 times. In a later analysis, co-occurring TCRs were grouped using DBSCAN, and TCRdist sequence similarity was added for clustering within HLA-allele-positive subsets. Repertoires with fewer than 30,000 or more than 120,000 public chains were left out of co-occurrence clustering, as were several repertoires with anomalous nucleotide sharing. This immuneACCESS table, as held by TCRdb, lists in-frame sequences with V and J called but not all clones. Of the missing ones, under half trace to an unresolved V gene in checked studies; the others have no known cause. V, J and clone size reflect that table, while D and trimming were determined from the DNA. The table for this sample shows 50,000 to 70,000 clones. The ten most abundant clones make up roughly 8.8% of the sample.

General study outcomes and caveats: A further reported finding was that TCR beta sequences accurately predicted the HLA-A and HLA-B alleles for most subjects in the first cohort. Because some donors lacked HLA typing at each locus, the association tests relied only on the typed subset. The only immune exposure information available for the cohort was CMV serostatus. In both the original and validation cohorts, the classifier was reported to diagnose cytomegalovirus status with high specificity and sensitivity. Correlated functional status among segregating V segments might be attributable to linkage disequilibrium, but an unknown experimental factor could not be ruled out. Most TCR sequences were seen in very few donors, while some public TCRs were found in many individuals. When HLA alleles, especially DR and DQ, strongly co-occurred, attributing TCR associations to individual alleles was difficult. It was suggested by the authors that the approach could potentially be generalized to other disease states and immunological phenotypes. In a later genetic analysis, fewer N-insertions in productive TCRs were reported among donors in an Asian-associated ancestry cluster than the roughly 710-donor mean. The sequencing pipeline was judged likely to have produced a cluster of highly shared sequence variants as a technical artifact. Roughly uniform sequencing depth across donors was assumed in presence/absence analyses, although this assumption may not hold. A later analysis reported that several top co-occurrence clusters appeared linked to parvovirus B19, influenza, CMV and Epstein-Barr virus. The study listed 164 TCR beta chains as associated with cytomegalovirus. In an earlier analysis of approximately 590 of the donors, most TCR beta V segments appeared in productive rearrangements about 87% or about 30% of the time, broadly matching IMGT annotations. At a false discovery rate of 0.05, a later analysis linked about 17,000 TCR beta sequences to specific HLA alleles. The cohort was sequenced for TCR beta chains only, and without alpha or paired-chain data the features that could be detected were limited. Because the 87-base-pair reads could not distinguish some IMGT-functional V segments, including TRBV6-2 and TRBV6-3, those segments were excluded. A later analysis found that TCR association rates varied across HLA loci, with DRB1 alleles showing the most associated TCRs and HLA-C alleles the fewest. In a later analysis, most CMV-associated TCR beta chains were found to appear HLA-restricted, with HLA associations seemingly driven largely by CMV exposure. In a later genetic analysis, a missense DCLRE1C variant was associated with V-gene and J-gene trimming of TCR beta chains, and the association was replicated in an independent cohort. In vitro tests confirmed that three of the cytomegalovirus-associated TCR beta chains recognize cytomegalovirus antigens. Because counts were too low, about 18 rarely observed V segments, including chromosome 9 orphons, were excluded from the earlier analysis of around 590 of the donors. In a later analysis, HLA-associated TCR beta chains were found to be more clonally expanded and to have lower generation probabilities than equally common non-associated chains.

V loses 0 bases of germline sequence and J loses 4 bases, and the interval between the two ends is 9 bases. Sequences LGHNA (CDR1) and YNFKEQ (CDR2) are obtained from the germline V gene. The CDR3 numbers 14 residues from cysteine through phenylalanine. Left in the record is the CDR3 DNA by itself, 42 bases read in frame from the first base. The clonotype comes from a man aged 50 to 60 in good health and CMV-seropositive. The chain is made from TRBV4-2 and TRBJ1-2; tentative D gene TRBD1, with 5 bases matching. What was sequenced was PBMCs. The DNA sequence is given as TGTGCCAGCAGCCAAGACAGGGTGGGCTATGGCTACACCTTC. This translates into CASSQDRVGYGYTF.